One and the same sample provided the 26 T cell receptor beta chains below, sequenced in a study of blood T cell repertoires in COVID-19. The repertoire was sequenced with immunoSEQ multiplex PCR; TCRdb's copy has only in-frame clones and lacks some. The sample carries around 380,000 clones, about four fifths recorded once. Sequenced: peripheral blood. The source is a human donor with acute or convalescent COVID-19. The donor label of this sample is uncertain.

This chain joins TRBV6-5 and TRBJ2-5, with a weak D call TRBD2 (6 bases). In germline, CDR1 is MNHEY, CDR2 SVGAGI. Between the trimmed V and J ends, which lost 5 bases and 5 bases, there was a span of 15 bases. CDR3 length: 14 residues. The CDR3 sequence: CASSNPGGDETQYF. In nucleotides, the CDR3 is TGTGCCAGCAGTAACCCCGGGGGAGATGAGACCCAGTACTTC.

This clone was counted a single time. This chain uses TRBV24-1 with TRBJ2-7; 11 bases line up with TRBD2. Germline trimming cut 5 bases from V and 6 bases from J; bases unmatched to any gene: 17. Looked up from germline, CDR1 is KGHDR and CDR2 is SFDVKD. The CDR3 consists of 18 residues. The CDR3 sequence is CATSAEPLAGGPGCEQYF. As DNA, the CDR3 is TGTGCCACCAGTGCCGAGCCGCTAGCGGGAGGACCTGGGTGCGAGCAGTACTTC.

About this clone: A read error may produce the germline difference seen at one junction end. This chain connects TRBV18 to TRBJ2-7, with D maybe TRBD1 (6 bases). Per germline, CDR1 KGHSH and CDR2 LQKENI. CDR3 length: 16 residues. CDR3 nucleotides: TGTGCCAGCTCACACGTACCCCTACAGGGCTCCCACGAGCAGTACTTC. As protein: CASSHVPLQGSHEQYF.

This clone was seen a single time. The genes are TRBV7-2 and TRBJ2-3, with a weak D call TRBD2 (6 bases). There are 15 residues in the CDR3. The V gene's germline CDR1 is SGHTA and CDR2 FQGNSA. V lost 5 bases and J lost 1, with 13 bases in between. DNA of the CDR3: TGTGCCAGCAGCCGGGGGTATTCTGGCACAGATACGCAGTATTTT. Translation: CASSRGYSGTDTQYF.

This clone was picked up a small number of times. The chain has TRBV10-3 and TRBJ1-3, with 9 bases matching TRBD1. The CDR3 length is 16 residues. The trim removed 6 bases at V and 0 bases at J, leaving 6 bases unmatched. The germline CDR1 and CDR2 sequences are ENHRY and SYGVKD. The CDR3 loop is CAIRAGTGYSGNTIYF. CDR3 nucleotides: TGTGCCATCAGGGCCGGGACAGGGTACTCTGGAAACACCATATATTTT.

The V gene is TRBV6-1, the J gene TRBJ1-2; no firm D call. Germline CDR1 and CDR2: MNHNS and SASEGT. V lost 1 base and J lost 2, with 8 bases in between. The CDR3 loop spans 14 amino acids. The CDR3 sequence is CASSEVIENYGYTF. Written as DNA, the CDR3 is TGTGCCAGCAGTGAAGTAATAGAGAACTATGGCTACACCTTC.

V and J are TRBV15 and TRBJ2-1, with 7 nucleotides matching TRBD2. The V gene's germline CDR1 is LNHNV and CDR2 YYDKDF (reference sequence). Trimming removed 3 bases from V and 3 bases from J; junction bases left unmatched: 5. The CDR3 spans 15 residues. This CDR3 reads CATSRWRESYNEQFF. The CDR3 coding sequence is TGTGCCACCAGCAGGTGGCGGGAGAGCTACAATGAGCAGTTCTTC.

This clone has just a few counts. The V call is TRBV30, the J call TRBJ2-1; 10 positions agree with TRBD2. Germline V gives CDR1 GTSNPN, CDR2 SVGIG (reference sequence). The CDR3 runs to 14 residues. V shed 6 bases and J 2 bases; nucleotides not matched to a gene: 4. This CDR3 reads CACLAGATYNEQFF. For the CDR3, the DNA is TGTGCCTGTCTAGCGGGGGCAACCTACAATGAGCAGTTCTTC. Together with reference TRBV30 and TRBJ2-1, the CDR3 gives the full variable domain: SQTIHQWPATLVQPVGSPLSLECTVEGTSNPNLYWYRQAAGRGLQLLFYSVGIGQISSEVPQNLSASRPQDRQFILSSKKLLLSDSGFYLCACLAGATYNEQFFGPGTRLTVL.

The chain recombines TRBV5-1 with TRBJ2-5; a weak D match, TRBD2 (6 bases). V shed 1 base and J shed 7 bases, with 14 bases lying between them. Germline V gene data show CDR1 as SGHRS and CDR2 as YFSETQ. The CDR3 consists of 14 residues. The CDR3 loop reads CASSLNAGTATQYF. The CDR3 DNA reads as TGCGCCAGCAGCTTGAATGCGGGGACCGCGACCCAGTACTTC.

The chain is built from TRBV6-5 and TRBJ2-1; TRBD2 agrees at 10 bases. This CDR3 is built from 15 residues. V trimming: 4 bases; J trimming: 8 bases; junction bases outside the gene matches: 8. Germline loops: CDR1 MNHEY, CDR2 SVGAGI. CDR3: CASSFQAGGPDEQFF. CDR3 sequence (DNA): TGTGCCAGCAGTTTCCAAGCGGGAGGGCCAGATGAGCAGTTCTTC.

The J gene is TRBJ1-6, the V gene TRBV5-5; possibly TRBD1 for D (6 bases). The germline V gene encodes CDR1 SGHKS and CDR2 YYEKEE (reference sequence). The CDR3 length is 14 residues. Trimming shortened V by 2 bases and J by 6 bases, and 9 bases separated the two germline ends. The DNA for the CDR3 is TGTGCCAGCAGCTTTTACAGGGCTAATTCACCCCTCCACTTT. This sequence encodes CASSFYRANSPLHF.

CDR3 amino acids: CASSQGGGRTAFF. CDR3 coding DNA: TGTGCCAGCAGCCAAGGGGGAGGAAGAACAGCTTTCTTT. V and J are TRBV4-2 and TRBJ1-1; D ambiguous. V dropped 1 base and J dropped 10 bases, with 13 bases sitting between them. Germline CDR1 reads LGHNA; CDR2 reads YNFKEQ. There are 13 residues in the CDR3.

In DNA form, the CDR3 reads TGCGCCAGCAGCCCTAGGGGGTCACCCCTCCACTTT. Its protein product is CASSPRGSPLHF. The chain recombines TRBV5-1 with TRBJ1-6, with a possible D match to TRBD1 (6 bases). Germline V lookup: CDR1 SGHRS, CDR2 YFSETQ. Trimming took off 4 bases at V and 10 bases at J, with 9 bases between the two ends. This CDR3 spans 12 amino acids.

The table lists this clone with a few counts. The V call is TRBV7-9, the J call TRBJ1-1; D remains unclear. The CDR3 runs to 12 residues. The V and J ends lost 1 base and 11 bases respectively, with 11 bases between them. CDR1 is SEHNR and CDR2 is FQNEAQ in the germline V gene (reference sequence). The CDR3 coding sequence is TGTGCCAGCAGCTTAGAGTCTCGGGGTGCTTTCTTT. Its protein product is CASSLESRGAFF.

J is TRBJ2-1 and V is TRBV29-1; tentatively, D is TRBD1 (5 bases). CDR1 and CDR2 from the germline V gene are SQVTM and ANQGSEA. The V end was cut by 7 bases, the J end by 7 bases, with 14 bases between. CDR3 length equals 12 residues. CDR3 amino acids: CSAATGPNEQFF. The CDR3, as DNA: TGCAGCGCTGCAACAGGTCCGAATGAGCAGTTCTTC.

CDR3 in DNA: TGTGCCAGCATAAGGGACAGGGGGCGCGGTGAGCAGTTCTTC. This sequence encodes CASIRDRGRGEQFF. The V call is TRBV2, the J call TRBJ2-1; 12 bases are a match to TRBD1. CDR1 is SNHLY, CDR2 FYNNEI, per germline. The CDR3 runs to 14 residues. The trim removed 7 bases at V and 9 bases at J, leaving 7 bases unmatched.

The chain links TRBV2 to TRBJ1-6; 7 nucleotides agree with TRBD1. CDR1 is SNHLY and CDR2 is FYNNEI in the germline V gene. The V gene end was trimmed by 4 bases and the J gene end by 7 bases; junction bases not matched to a gene: 7. CDR3 size: 15 residues. The DNA of the CDR3 is TGTGCCAGCAGTGGGGGGACAGCCCGAAATTCACCCCTCCACTTT. Encoded protein: CASSGGTARNSPLHF. The whole variable domain, filled in from reference TRBV2 and TRBJ1-6, reads EPEVTQTPSHQVTQMGQEVILRCVPISNHLYFYWYRQILGQKVEFLVSFYNNEISEKSEIFDDQFSVERPDGSNFTLKIRSTKLEDSAMYFCASSGGTARNSPLHFGNGTRLTVT.

The J gene is TRBJ1-2, the V gene TRBV29-1; D perhaps matches TRBD1 (6 bases). Germline CDR1 reads SQVTM; CDR2 reads ANQGSEA. CDR3 length: 14 amino acids. The V end was cut by 5 bases, the J end by 5 bases, with 18 bases between. The CDR3 sequence is CSVSSGGAGYGYTF. The DNA of the CDR3 is TGCAGCGTTTCGAGCGGGGGGGCTGGGTATGGCTACACCTTC. The variable domain in full, completed from reference TRBV29-1 and TRBJ1-2, reads SAVISQKPSRDICQRGTSLTIQCQVDSQVTMMFWYRQQPGQSLTLIATANQGSEATYESGFVIDKFPISRPNLTFSTLTVSNMSPEDSSIYLCSVSSGGAGYGYTFGSGTRLTVV.

CDR3: CASSLEPNYEQYF. CDR3 in DNA: TGCGCCAGCAGCTTGGAGCCTAACTACGAGCAGTACTTC. This rearrangement joins TRBV5-1 to TRBJ2-7; D not resolved. The CDR3 is 13 residues long. Deletions cut 0 bases from V and 3 bases from J, with 7 bases between. Looked up from germline, CDR1 is SGHRS and CDR2 is YFSETQ.

This chain connects TRBV18 to TRBJ1-4, with 10 bases lining up with TRBD1. Germline V gene data show CDR1 as KGHSH and CDR2 as LQKENI. The CDR3 contains 16 residues. J gave up 8 bases and V 4 bases, and 10 bases lay outside the gene matches. CDR3 region: CASSLRQGARQEKLFF. In DNA form, the CDR3 reads TGTGCCAGCTCACTACGACAGGGGGCGCGACAAGAAAAACTGTTTTTT.

At least ten counts were recorded for this clone. This chain uses TRBV15 with TRBJ1-2; 9 bases align to TRBD1. This CDR3 is built from 15 residues. J lost 4 bases, V lost 0 bases, and 3 bases had no gene match. Germline lookup yields CDR1 LNHNV and CDR2 YYDKDF (reference sequence). The CDR3 spells CATSRDGTGTYGYTF. CDR3 nucleotide sequence: TGTGCCACCAGCAGAGATGGGACAGGGACCTATGGCTACACCTTC.

A few counts support this clone. V gene TRBV3-1 (or the pseudogene TRBV3-2) combines with J gene TRBJ2-6; D is unclear. The CDR3 loop spans 13 amino acids. V was pared by 4 bases and J by 3 bases, with 4 bases between. Germline CDR1 reads LGHDT; CDR2 reads YNNKEL (reference sequence). The CDR3 region is CASSLSGANVLTF. The CDR3 DNA is TGTGCCAGCAGCCTGAGTGGGGCCAACGTCCTGACTTTC.

The chain recombines TRBV19 with TRBJ1-3; 10 bases are a match to TRBD1. The germline gives CDR1 LNHDA, CDR2 SQIVND (reference sequence). Losses at the gene ends were 9 bases for V and 2 bases for J; bases not matched to a gene: 1. The CDR3 contains 13 residues. Here the CDR3 reads CASGQGAGNTIYF. The DNA for the CDR3 is TGTGCCAGCGGACAGGGGGCTGGAAACACCATATATTTT. The full variable domain, its missing parts supplied by reference TRBV19 and TRBJ1-3, is DGGITQSPKYLFRKEGQNVTLSCEQNLNHDAMYWYRQDPGQGLRLIYYSQIVNDFQKGDIAEGYSVSREKKESFPLTVTSAQKNPTAFYLCASGQGAGNTIYFGEGSWLTVV.

The chain employs TRBV2 and TRBJ1-2; TRBD1 aligns across 9 bases. V shed 7 bases and J 6 bases; nucleotides not matched to a gene: 18. This CDR3 contains 17 residues. Germline V gives CDR1 SNHLY, CDR2 FYNNEI. CDR3 amino acids: CASTKNLGGGQGNGYTF. CDR3 DNA sequence: TGTGCCAGCACCAAAAACCTCGGGGGGGGACAGGGTAATGGCTACACCTTC.

This clone came up a few times. The chain carries TRBV7-8 and TRBJ1-2; D may be TRBD1 (5 bases). The V end was cut by 3 bases, the J end by 2 bases, with 13 bases between. Germline-derived CDR1 and CDR2 are SGHVS and FQNEAQ. There are 15 residues in the CDR3. This CDR3 is CASSFGAGTNYGYTF. DNA of the CDR3: TGTGCCAGCAGCTTCGGGGCGGGGACCAACTATGGCTACACCTTC.

The chain is built from TRBV7-2 and TRBJ2-7; the match to TRBD1 covers 7 bases. This CDR3 spans 16 amino acids. Germline trimming cut 3 bases from V and 2 bases from J; bases unmatched to any gene: 10. Germline V lookup: CDR1 SGHTA, CDR2 FQGNSA. CDR3 amino acids: CASSLSTGAVPYEQYF. In nucleotides, the CDR3 is TGTGCCAGCAGCTTGAGCACAGGGGCCGTTCCCTACGAGCAGTACTTC.